The 11 T cell receptor beta chains reported below all come from one sample, sequenced in a study of blood T cell repertoires in COVID-19 (dated by TCRdb to about 2020). The library was made by the immunoSEQ multiplex PCR assay. Sourced from immuneACCESS, this table was stored by TCRdb with only in-frame sequences that have V and J called. A share of the clones is absent; for the studies checked, an unresolved V gene accounts for under half, and the remainder has no known explanation. In this sample the table shows hundreds of thousands of clones, around 89% of which occur a single time. Around 0.98% of the sample belongs to the ten largest clones. Material for sequencing was peripheral blood. Receptor source: a woman between 40 and 50 years old with COVID-19, enrolled during active disease.

This rearrangement joins TRBV6-2 or TRBV6-3 to TRBJ2-7, with D perhaps matching TRBD1 (5 bases). Trimming cost V 0 bases and J 5 bases, with 14 bases left between them. This CDR3 is built from 15 residues. The germline CDR1 and CDR2 sequences are MNHEY and SVGEGT. The chain's CDR3 is CASSYSSITGDEQYF. The CDR3 coding sequence is TGTGCCAGCAGTTACTCTAGTATCACAGGCGACGAGCAGTACTTC.

The CDR3 sequence: CASSLDRGNEKLFF. The CDR3 DNA sequence: TGTGCCAGCAGCCTAGACAGGGGAAATGAAAAACTGTTTTTT. This chain connects TRBV7-9 to TRBJ1-4; 8 bases match TRBD1. Germline V gene sequence: CDR1 SEHNR, CDR2 FQNEAQ (reference sequence). The CDR3 extends over 14 amino acids. The V segment lost 5 bases and the J segment 5 bases; nucleotides outside the gene matches: 4.

The chain uses TRBV5-6 and TRBJ1-6; 9 nucleotides line up with TRBD1. This CDR3 comprises 15 residues. Germline CDR1 SGHDT, CDR2 YYEEEE. V lost 0 bases, J lost 13 bases, and 8 bases stayed unmatched. In DNA, the CDR3 is TGTGCCAGCAGCTTGGACAGGGGGCCGGGGAGGCCCCTCCACTTT. It translates to CASSLDRGPGRPLHF.

This sequence joins TRBV11-1 and TRBJ2-5; 12 positions match TRBD2. Germline loops: CDR1 SGHAT, CDR2 FQDESV (reference sequence). The CDR3 spans 15 residues. V dropped 5 bases and J dropped 5; count of bases not matched to a gene: 6. The CDR3 sequence is CASSETSGGGETQYF. For the CDR3, the DNA is TGTGCCAGCAGCGAGACTAGCGGGGGAGGTGAGACCCAGTACTTC. The full variable domain, rest sourced from reference TRBV11-1 and TRBJ2-5, is EAEVAQSPRYKITEKSQAVAFWCDPISGHATLYWYRQILGQGPELLVQFQDESVVDDSQLPKDRFSAERLKGVDSTLKIQPAELGDSAMYLCASSETSGGGETQYFGPGTRLLVL.

The V and J genes are TRBV7-3 and TRBJ2-1; no clear D. The CDR3 is made up of 13 amino acids. V was clipped by 5 bases and J by 5 bases, with 10 bases between them. Germline assignment: CDR1 SGHTA and CDR2 FQGTGA. Written as DNA, the CDR3 is TGTGCCAGCAGCCTTCTAGGTAACAATGAGCAGTTCTTC. It encodes CASSLLGNNEQFF. Full variable domain (outside the CDR3, taken from reference TRBV7-3 and TRBJ2-1): GAGVSQTPSNKVTEKGKYVELRCDPISGHTALYWYRQSLGQGPEFLIYFQGTGAADDSGLPNDRFFAVRPEGSVSTLKIQRTERGDSAVYLCASSLLGNNEQFFGPGTRLTVL.

This chain joins TRBV5-1 and TRBJ2-3, with D perhaps matching TRBD2 (6 bases). V lost 1 base and J 2 bases, leaving 17 bases between the germline ends. The CDR3 has 17 residues. Germline-derived CDR1 and CDR2 are SGHRS and YFSETQ. In DNA, the CDR3 is TGCGCCAGCAGCTTGCGTAATAGCGGAGGCTTCACAGATACGCAGTATTTT. Translated, it gives CASSLRNSGGFTDTQYF. The full variable domain, completed using reference TRBV5-1 and TRBJ2-3, is KAGVTQTPRYLIKTRGQQVTLSCSPISGHRSVSWYQQTPGQGLQFLFEYFSETQRNKGNFPGRFSGRQFSNSRSEMNVSTLELGDSALYLCASSLRNSGGFTDTQYFGPGTRLTVL.

The chain carries TRBV28 and TRBJ1-1; D ambiguous. CDR1 and CDR2 from the germline V gene are MDHEN and SYDVKM. Trimming cost V 6 bases and J 5 bases, with 34 bases left between them. The CDR3 runs to 20 residues. This CDR3 reads CASRPRSYQVVLGRETEAFF. The CDR3 nucleotides read TGTGCCAGCAGGCCCAGAAGTTATCAGGTGGTTTTGGGTAGGGAGACTGAAGCTTTCTTT.

V gene TRBV4-3 combines with J gene TRBJ2-1, with TRBD2 identical over 11 bases. The CDR3 sequence is 20 residues long. V gave up 1 base and J gave up 0 bases; unmatched junction bases: 11. In germline, CDR1 is LGHNA, CDR2 YSLEER. The CDR3 region is CASSQVLGLAVLSSYNEQFF. Here the CDR3 DNA reads TGCGCCAGCAGCCAAGTCTTGGGACTAGCGGTCTTAAGCTCCTACAATGAGCAGTTCTTC.

The chain couples TRBV7-9 to TRBJ2-1; 10 bases match TRBD2. Trimming took 7 bases from V and 7 from J; bases not matched to a gene: 13. This CDR3 is built from 16 residues. The germline V gene encodes CDR1 SEHNR and CDR2 FQNEAQ (reference sequence). CDR3 nucleotide sequence: TGTGCCAGCACCAAAAGGCGAGCGGGAGGGGGAAATGAGCAGTTCTTC. It encodes CASTKRRAGGGNEQFF. The full variable domain, rest sourced from reference TRBV7-9 and TRBJ2-1, is DTGVSQNPRHKITKRGQNVTFRCDPISEHNRLYWYRQTLGQGPEFLTYFQNEAQLEKSRLLSDRFSAERPKGSFSTLEIQRTEQGDSAMYLCASTKRRAGGGNEQFFGPGTRLTVL.

The CDR3 region has the DNA TGTGCCAGCAGTCCTGGGGACATCCGCTACACCTTC. Protein sequence: CASSPGDIRYTF. The gene calls are TRBV6-6 and TRBJ1-2; possibly TRBD1 for D (6 bases). The germline V gene has CDR1 MNHNY and CDR2 SVGAGI (reference sequence). The V end lost 5 bases, the J end lost 9 bases, and 13 bases lay between the germline ends. The CDR3 loop spans 12 amino acids.

The chain carries TRBV6-5 and TRBJ2-1; D is uncertain. This CDR3 has 16 residues. Germline V gene data show CDR1 as MNHEY and CDR2 as SVGAGI. Trimming removed 2 bases at V and 0 bases at J, with 11 bases between. CDR3 sequence: CASSYNLMSSYNEQFF. CDR3 bases: TGTGCCAGCAGTTACAATCTCATGAGCTCCTACAATGAGCAGTTCTTC.